These 7 T cell receptor beta chains were all obtained from the same sample, sequenced in a study of T cells in Graves' hyperthyroidism and ophthalmopathy. There were TCR beta CDR3 regions amplified from RNA transcripts. Researchers ran a first-round RT-PCR on the TCR CDR3 using the HTBI primer set. MiXCR, run by TCRdb on the multiplex PCR reads, gives a single entry per CDR3 protein. The sample lists about 250,000 distinct CDR3 sequences, roughly 15% occurring once. What was sequenced was blood. The receptors were sampled from a woman in her forties or fifties with Graves' hyperthyroidism that later progressed to Graves' ophthalmopathy.

This clonotype was counted many times. The CDR3 region has the DNA TGTGCCAGCAGCCTCCAGGGGGCGGTTGGATACGAGCAGTACTTC. Translation gives CASSLQGAVGYEQYF. The chain combines TRBV12-3 or TRBV12-4 with TRBJ2-7, with 8 bases aligning to TRBD1. The CDR3 is made up of 15 amino acids. V lost 6 bases and J lost 4; bases outside the gene matches: 11.

This clonotype was recorded at least ten times. The chain joins TRBV5-1 to TRBJ1-3, with 9 bases fitting TRBD1. Germline CDR1 is SGHRS and CDR2 is YFSETQ. The V segment lost 3 bases and the J segment 3 bases; nucleotides outside the gene matches: 1. The CDR3 length is 14 residues. DNA of the CDR3: TGCGCCAGCAGCTCGGGACAGGGTGGAAACACCATATATTTT. Translating gives CASSSGQGGNTIYF.

The rearrangement joins TRBV2 to TRBJ2-1, with 10 bases identical to TRBD2. V gave up 6 bases and J gave up 9 bases; unmatched junction bases: 2. CDR1 is SNHLY, CDR2 FYNNEI, per germline. CDR3 length: 12 residues. The CDR3 sequence is CASRGLATEQFF. The CDR3 DNA is TGTGCCAGCAGGGGACTAGCGACTGAGCAGTTCTTC.

This clonotype has at least ten counts. This sequence joins TRBV20-1 and TRBJ2-5; D remains ambiguous. CDR3 size: 13 residues. Per germline, CDR1 DFQATT and CDR2 SNEGSKA (reference sequence). V was pared by 1 base and J by 4 bases, with 10 bases between. CDR3 sequence (DNA): TGCAGTGCTAGAGGACCGACGGGAGAGACCCAGTACTTC. Protein product: CSARGPTGETQYF.

V is TRBV19 and J is TRBJ2-1, with TRBD2 identical over 8 bases. In germline, CDR1 is LNHDA, CDR2 SQIVND (reference sequence). The CDR3 has 15 amino acids. The V and J ends lost 4 bases and 8 bases, in that order; junction bases with no gene match: 10. The DNA for the CDR3 is TGTGCCAGTAGTAGGGGGAGCGGGAGTATCGATGAGCAGTTCTTC. It yields the protein CASSRGSGSIDEQFF.

This clonotype was recorded at least ten times. This chain joins TRBV3-1 and TRBJ1-1, with D unclear. Germline lookup yields CDR1 LGHDT and CDR2 YNNKEL (reference sequence). This CDR3 contains 16 residues. V lost 0 bases, J lost 7 bases, and 18 bases lay in between. CDR3 region: CASSQDLAVPNFEAFF. The CDR3 DNA follows: TGTGCCAGCAGCCAAGATTTGGCGGTTCCAAATTTTGAAGCTTTCTTT. The full variable domain, completed using reference TRBV3-1 and TRBJ1-1, is DTAVSQTPKYLVTQMGNDKSIKCEQNLGHDTMYWYKQDSKKFLKIMFSYNNKELIINETVPNRFSPKSPDKAHLNLHINSLELGDSAVYFCASSQDLAVPNFEAFFGQGTRLTVV.

This clonotype was picked up many times. CDR3 nucleotides: TGCGCCAGCAGCTCGGGGGACGGCTATGGCTACACCTTC. Its translation: CASSSGDGYGYTF. The chain carries TRBV5-1 and TRBJ1-2, with D tentatively TRBD1 (5 bases). V was trimmed by 3 bases and J by 4 bases, leaving 10 bases between them. Germline CDR1 reads SGHRS; CDR2 reads YFSETQ. The CDR3 runs to 13 residues.